This is a list of T cell receptor beta chains from one sample in a study of blood T cell repertoires in COVID-19. Clones were read by immunoSEQ multiplex PCR, and TCRdb kept only the in-frame ones, dropping some. The table has under 350,000 clones, roughly 89% seen once; the top ten hold around 2.1%. Material for sequencing was peripheral blood. The receptors here all came from a man aged 45 to 65 with acute or convalescent COVID-19. The CDR3 runs from the conserved cysteine through the conserved F or W. Expanded clones are given a class, and other clones once, few, many or no size at all.

J | size | V | CDR3
TRBJ2-5 | - | TRBV4-1 | CASSQGGLAGGLETQYF
TRBJ1-5 | - | TRBV4-2 | CASSALPRGIQPQHF
TRBJ1-6 | once | TRBV19 | CASSAQGGSYNSPLHF
TRBJ1-2 | - | TRBV19 | CATDRGQDYGYTF
TRBJ1-5 | - | TRBV15 | CATSLDRGPQPQHF
TRBJ1-2 | - | TRBV18 | CASSPGTGFYGYTF
TRBJ2-1 | - | TRBV7-9 | CASSFTGGSVREQFF
TRBJ1-1 | - | TRBV7-2 | CASSLMGGRGLQAFF
TRBJ2-5 | - | TRBV3-1/TRBV3-2 | CASSQARTGRETQYF
TRBJ2-2 | once | TRBV21-1 | CATKRAPNTGELFF
TRBJ1-2 | - | TRBV4-2 | CASSLRPGQGYDGYTF
TRBJ1-6 | - | TRBV5-1 | CASSLFQGSDSPLHF
TRBJ2-7 | - | TRBV3-1/TRBV3-2 | CASSQESQGDYEQYF
TRBJ2-3 | once | TRBV7-3 | CASSEGWTSGRTDTQYF
TRBJ2-5 | - | TRBV3-1/TRBV3-2 | CASSSQETQYF